The rows below give T cell receptor beta chains drawn from one sample of a study of T cell responses to AZD1222 COVID-19 vaccine. Method: immunoSEQ multiplex PCR; TCRdb's copy keeps in-frame clones and lacks some. The sample shows approximately 220,000 clones, roughly 91% of them seen only once. Sequences were derived from peripheral blood, sampled on day 0 of MenACWY control vaccination. The receptor source for this set is an adult in good health. Both conserved end residues are part of each CDR3. The D gene is left open where the match is weak. A row's size may be missing; if present it is once, few, many or a size class.

D | J | V | size | DNA | CDR3
TRBD2 | TRBJ2-3 | TRBV7-2 | . | TGTGCCAGCAGATCAAGCGGGGCCCGCACAGATACGCAGTATTTT | CASRSSGARTDTQYF
. | TRBJ2-4 | TRBV5-6 | . | TGTGCCAGCAGCTTGGCCGGTAACAGAGCCCAAAACATTCAGTACTTC | CASSLAGNRAQNIQYF
TRBD2 | TRBJ2-3 | TRBV5-1 | . | TGCGCCAGCAGCCGGACTAGCGGGGGGGGCTGGACCACAGATACGCAGTATTTT | CASSRTSGGGWTTDTQYF
. | TRBJ1-3 | TRBV30 | once | TGTGCCATAAGCCGGCCTCTCTCCTCTGGAAACACCATATATTTT | CAISRPLSSGNTIYF
. | TRBJ1-5 | TRBV6-1 | . | TGTGCCAGCAGTGAAGACTGGGGGTCGGGGCCCCAGCATTTT | CASSEDWGSGPQHF
. | TRBJ1-6 | TRBV6-2/TRBV6-3 | . | TGTGCCAGCAGTCTCCGGGACCAGTTCCACTTT | CASSLRDQFHF
. | TRBJ1-2 | TRBV2 | . | TGTGCCAGCAGAGCCTTCCCCGGCGGGTACTATGGCTACACCTTC | CASRAFPGGYYGYTF
TRBD1 | TRBJ2-1 | TRBV7-2 | . | TGTGCCAGCACCCCTCCAACAGGGGCCTTTGCTTACTCCTACAATGAGCAGTTCTTC | CASTPPTGAFAYSYNEQFF
. | TRBJ1-5 | TRBV12-3/TRBV12-4 | . | TGTGCCAGCAACCCAACTCGGGATCAGCCCCAGCATTTT | CASNPTRDQPQHF
. | TRBJ1-2 | TRBV5-1 | . | TGCGCCAGCAGCGCAGACAGGCCTTCGGACTATGGCTACACCTTC | CASSADRPSDYGYTF
. | TRBJ1-4 | TRBV4-1 | . | TGCGCCAGCAGCCAAGAAAGCTTCGACAGCTTAAATGAAAAACTGTTTTTT | CASSQESFDSLNEKLFF
. | TRBJ1-1 | TRBV24-1 | . | TGTGCCACCAGTGATTCACACCGTCACACTGAAGCTTTCTTT | CATSDSHRHTEAFF
. | TRBJ1-1 | TRBV11-2 | . | TGTGCCAGCGCCCAGAACACTGAAGCTTTCTTT | CASAQNTEAFF
TRBD1 | TRBJ2-1 | TRBV10-3 | . | TGTGCCACCTCAGGGGGCAATGAGCAGTTCTTC | CATSGGNEQFF
. | TRBJ2-5 | TRBV28 | . | TGTGCCAGCAGTTTACAAGAGACCCAGTACTTC | CASSLQETQYF
. | TRBJ2-7 | TRBV4-2 | . | TGTGCCAGCAGCCAAGCGCACGGAGCCACCTACGAGCAGTACTTC | CASSQAHGATYEQYF
. | TRBJ2-7 | TRBV12-3/TRBV12-4 | . | TGTGCCAGCAGTTTAGCGCTCACGCACAGGGCCTACTTC | CASSLALTHRAYF
. | TRBJ1-5 | TRBV6-5 | . | TGTGCCTCCTCTCTCGAGCAGGGCTGGCAGCCCCAGCATTTT | CASSLEQGWQPQHF
. | TRBJ1-1 | TRBV5-5 | . | TGTGCCAGCAGCTTGAGCTTACAGGGCTGGGACACTGAAGCTTTCTTT | CASSLSLQGWDTEAFF
. | TRBJ1-5 | TRBV6-5 | . | TGTGCCAGCAGTTACTCTATGGGGCCCCAGCATTTT | CASSYSMGPQHF
. | TRBJ1-1 | TRBV6-5 | . | TGTGCCAGCAGTTACTCGCAGGCGGGGACTGAAGCTTTCTTT | CASSYSQAGTEAFF
. | TRBJ1-1 | TRBV3-1/TRBV3-2 | . | TGTGCCAGCAGCCCCGGATCTGGGGGCACTGAAGCTTTCTTT | CASSPGSGGTEAFF
TRBD1 | TRBJ1-2 | TRBV28 | . | TGTGCCAGCAGGCCGGGACAGGGGGCGTATGGCTACACCTTC | CASRPGQGAYGYTF
. | TRBJ1-1 | TRBV2 | . | TGTGCCAGCAGTGAGGGGGGCGCAATCACTGAAGCTTTCTTT | CASSEGGAITEAFF
. | TRBJ1-2 | TRBV7-9 | . | TGTGCCAGCTCTGGGGCAGGGAGGGACTATGGCTACACCTTC | CASSGAGRDYGYTF
. | TRBJ1-1 | TRBV5-1 | . | TGCGCCAGCAGCTTGGCAGGGATCGGCACTGAAGCTTTCTTT | CASSLAGIGTEAFF
. | TRBJ2-1 | TRBV9 | . | TGTGCCAGCAGCGTATATTCTAACTCCTACAATGAGCAGTTCTTC | CASSVYSNSYNEQFF
. | TRBJ2-2 | TRBV12-5 | . | TGTGCTAGTGGCAGCACAGGGTACTCCGGGGAGCTGTTTTTT | CASGSTGYSGELFF
. | TRBJ1-1 | TRBV19 | . | TGTGCCAGTACCACTTCTTATCCCCTGAACACTGAAGCTTTCTTT | CASTTSYPLNTEAFF
. | TRBJ2-1 | TRBV2 | . | TGTGCCAGCACGGAGCGACAGGCTGATTTCTCCTACAATGAGCAGTTCTTC | CASTERQADFSYNEQFF
. | TRBJ1-5 | TRBV18 | . | TGTGCCAGCTCACTACAGGGATCGGTAAATCAGCCCCAGCATTTT | CASSLQGSVNQPQHF
TRBD2 | TRBJ2-1 | TRBV3-1/TRBV3-2 | . | TGTGCCAGCAGCCGGCGGGGGGGATACAATGAGCAGTTCTTC | CASSRRGGYNEQFF